This TCR beta chain appears in the sequencing data of a study of cytomegalovirus exposure and HLA in healthy donors. The PCR made use of 60 Vbeta and 13 Jbeta primers. The data were produced by immunoSEQ multiplex PCR, yet TCRdb's version contains in-frame clones alone and is incomplete. The data show 150,000 to 200,000 clones, 65% to 85% seen once. V was pared by 7 bases and J by 3 bases, with 4 bases of the junction left unmatched. There are 14 residues in the CDR3. Germline CDR1 is SGHAT and CDR2 is FQNNGV. V and J are TRBV11-2 and TRBJ2-2, with 8 bases fitting TRBD1. The sequenced material came from PBMCs. The TCR comes from a man aged 50-60 years in good health and CMV-seropositive. CDR3 region: CASTRQGHTGELFF. The DNA of the CDR3 is TGTGCCAGCACCCGACAGGGGCACACCGGGGAGCTGTTTTTT.